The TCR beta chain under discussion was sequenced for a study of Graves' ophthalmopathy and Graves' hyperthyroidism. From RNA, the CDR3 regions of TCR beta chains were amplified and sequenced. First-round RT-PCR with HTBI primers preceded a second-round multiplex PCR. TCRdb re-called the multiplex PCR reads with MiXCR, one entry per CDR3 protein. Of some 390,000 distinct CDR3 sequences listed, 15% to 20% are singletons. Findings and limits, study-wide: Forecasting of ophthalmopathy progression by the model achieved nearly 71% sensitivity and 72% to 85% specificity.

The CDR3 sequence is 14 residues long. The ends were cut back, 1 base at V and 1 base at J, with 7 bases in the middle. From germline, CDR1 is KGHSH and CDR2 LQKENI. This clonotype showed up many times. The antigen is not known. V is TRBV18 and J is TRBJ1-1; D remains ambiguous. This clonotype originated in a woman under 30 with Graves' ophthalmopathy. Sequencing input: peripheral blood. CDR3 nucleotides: TGTGCCAGCTCACCACAGGCAGGGAACACTGAAGCTTTCTTT. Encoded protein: CASSPQAGNTEAFF.